The table lists the clone carrying this T cell receptor (beta chain) with many counts. Its antigen is unidentified. One end of the junction fails to match germline, which may point to a read error. The record originates from a study of T cells after yellow fever vaccination. Study-level information: Fractions low in cell number were prepared with SMART-Seq v4 Ultra Low Input. General study points: Weaker in magnitude, the secondary response showed a faster peak on day 5 versus 15.

There are 13 residues in the CDR3. From the 5' RACE reads, TCRdb called clonotypes with MiXCR, one entry per CDR3 protein. The data contain some 110,000 distinct CDR3 sequences, 7.4% of them seen just once; the ten biggest clones take up 2.5%. The chain employs TRBV12-3 or TRBV12-4 and TRBJ2-7, with 11 bases that match TRBD1. Sequenced material: CD4+ T cells sorted from PBMCs, taken approximately 11 days after the first yellow fever vaccination. The TCR sequence derives from a young man who received the YFV17D yellow fever vaccine. DNA for the CDR3: TGTGCCAGCACCGATCGTAGGACAGGGGGCCAGATCTTC. It codes for CASTDRRTGGQIF.